The source of this T cell receptor (beta chain) is a study of blood T cells in healthy people across ages. A second about 7 to 12 cycle PCR used barcoded and J-beta primers. TCRdb passed the 5' RACE reads through MiXCR, listing each CDR3 protein once. Among 1.5 million to 1.8 million distinct CDR3 sequences, approximately 43% were seen once, and the ten largest hold over 3.5%. Trimming took 3 bases from V and 3 from J; bases not matched to a gene: 11. The CDR3 has 16 amino acids. Germline V gene sequence: CDR1 DFQATT, CDR2 SNEGSKA (reference sequence). The material sequenced was blood. The TCR originated in a woman under 30 in good health. The rearrangement joins TRBV20-1 to TRBJ1-3, with 7 nucleotides matching TRBD1. CDR3 sequence (DNA): TGCAGTGCTAGGGGGGAGAAGGGGGCTTTTGGAAACACCATATATTTT. Its translation is CSARGEKGAFGNTIYF.